These 21 T cell receptor beta chains were all obtained from the same sample, sequenced in a study of cytomegalovirus exposure and HLA in healthy donors. The PCR was carried out with 60 Vbeta primers and 13 Jbeta primers. Method: immunoSEQ multiplex PCR; TCRdb's copy keeps in-frame clones and lacks some. The sample comprises around 190,000 clones, over 60% of which are singletons, and 1.1% rests with the top ten. Sequenced sample: PBMCs. All receptors come from a woman in her thirties or forties in good health and CMV-seronegative.

The chain links TRBV20-1 to TRBJ2-7; 7 bases agree with TRBD2. Germline-derived CDR1 and CDR2 are DFQATT and SNEGSKA (reference sequence). The CDR3 covers 11 residues. The J segment lost 4 bases and the V segment lost 6 bases, leaving 3 bases of the junction unmatched. DNA for the CDR3: TGCAGTGCCGAGGGAGGGTACGAGCAGTACTTC. As protein: CSAEGGYEQYF.

This clone came up a few times. The chain joins TRBV4-3 to TRBJ2-5, with 10 positions matching TRBD1. The V gene's germline CDR1 is LGHNA and CDR2 YSLEER. The CDR3 spans 15 residues. V shed 1 base and J 5 bases; nucleotides not matched to a gene: 4. CDR3 in DNA: TGCGCCAGCAGCCAAGGACAGGGGGCTAGGGAGACCCAGTACTTC. This encodes CASSQGQGARETQYF.

This clone turned up a few times. This sequence joins TRBV7-8 and TRBJ2-7; 9 bases align to TRBD1. Germline V gene lookup returns CDR1 SGHVS and CDR2 FQNEAQ. The CDR3 covers 17 residues. Germline trimming cut 5 bases from V and 4 bases from J; bases unmatched to any gene: 15. CDR3 amino acids: CASSKDRGAPFTYEQYF. The CDR3 bases are TGTGCCAGCAGCAAGGACAGGGGCGCTCCTTTTACTTACGAGCAGTACTTC.

The genes are TRBV19 and TRBJ2-2, with 12 nucleotides matching TRBD1. V gave up 8 bases and J gave up 4 bases; unmatched junction bases: 2. This CDR3 is 14 amino acids long. Germline V gives CDR1 LNHDA, CDR2 SQIVND (reference sequence). CDR3 in amino acids: CASGDRGPTGELFF. The CDR3 nucleotides read TGTGCCAGTGGGGACAGGGGGCCCACCGGGGAGCTGTTTTTT.

The chain employs TRBV5-1 and TRBJ2-5, with a tentative D call TRBD2 (5 bases). With 0 bases removed from V and 5 bases from J, the gap between germline ends came to 14 bases. Germline loops: CDR1 SGHRS, CDR2 YFSETQ. The CDR3 covers 15 residues. The CDR3 is CASSLALPGGETQYF. The DNA of the CDR3 is TGCGCCAGCAGCTTGGCTCTGCCTGGCGGGGAGACCCAGTACTTC.

V and J are TRBV27 and TRBJ2-3, with 8 bases aligning to TRBD2. The CDR3 consists of 16 residues. The V gene's germline CDR1 is MNHEY and CDR2 SMNVEV (reference sequence). V was clipped by 4 bases and J by 1 base; unmatched bases: 7. The CDR3 DNA reads as TGTGCCAGCAGTTCCTACAGCGGGAGAGGCACAGATACGCAGTATTTT. Translated: CASSSYSGRGTDTQYF.

The J gene is TRBJ2-5, the V gene TRBV6-1; D is uncertain. The CDR3 covers 14 residues. V gave up 1 base and J gave up 5 bases, with 11 bases separating them. Germline values: CDR1 MNHNS, CDR2 SASEGT. The CDR3 is CASSEGAASETQYF. The CDR3 DNA reads as TGTGCCAGCAGTGAAGGGGCAGCCTCTGAGACCCAGTACTTC.

The chain couples TRBV27 to TRBJ1-5; 9 nucleotides agree with TRBD1. The CDR3 has 15 amino acids. The J segment lost 3 bases and the V segment lost 8 bases, leaving 8 bases of the junction unmatched. Germline lookup yields CDR1 MNHEY and CDR2 SMNVEV (reference sequence). CDR3 residues: CASGTGTGPNQPQHF. DNA for the CDR3: TGTGCCAGCGGAACCGGGACAGGGCCCAATCAGCCCCAGCATTTT.

The chain employs TRBV29-1 and TRBJ1-5; D not certain. This CDR3 comprises 13 residues. Germline CDR1 and CDR2: SQVTM and ANQGSEA. The V end lost 6 bases, the J end lost 4 bases, and 13 bases lay between the germline ends. The CDR3 DNA follows: TGCAGCGTCTGGGAGGACGGAAATCAGCCCCAGCATTTT. Its translation: CSVWEDGNQPQHF.

The V gene is TRBV4-1, the J gene TRBJ2-1; 10 bases agree with TRBD2. This CDR3 is built from 17 residues. V lost 0 bases, J lost 3 bases, and 5 bases stayed unmatched. The germline CDR1 and CDR2 sequences are MGHRA and YSYEKL. The chain's CDR3 is CASSQDLIAGGYNEQFF. The CDR3 DNA sequence: TGCGCCAGCAGCCAAGATCTAATAGCGGGGGGCTACAATGAGCAGTTCTTC.

The chain joins TRBV7-2 to TRBJ2-2, with 7 bases fitting TRBD1. CDR3 length: 14 amino acids. The germline gives CDR1 SGHTA, CDR2 FQGNSA. V lost 3 bases, J lost 4 bases, and 2 bases stayed unmatched. The CDR3 protein is CASSFNRGTGELFF. The CDR3 region has the DNA TGTGCCAGCAGCTTCAACAGGGGCACCGGGGAGCTGTTTTTT.

This clone occurred a few times. The chain has TRBV30 and TRBJ2-1; tentatively, D is TRBD1 (5 bases). The CDR3 has 12 residues. The V and J ends lost 0 bases and 10 bases respectively, with 10 bases between them. Germline CDR1 GTSNPN, CDR2 SVGIG (reference sequence). The CDR3 coding sequence is TGTGCCTGGAGTGTACGATCAGGGGAGCAGTTCTTC. Amino acids: CAWSVRSGEQFF.

The V call is TRBV7-2, the J call TRBJ2-3; TRBD2 matches 10 bases. V was clipped by 6 bases and J by 2 bases; unmatched bases: 11. Germline V gives CDR1 SGHTA, CDR2 FQGNSA. This CDR3 has 17 residues. The CDR3 spells CASRSGGTSVFTDTQYF. The CDR3 nucleotides read TGTGCCAGCAGATCTGGAGGGACTAGCGTCTTCACAGATACGCAGTATTTT.

The chain recombines TRBV5-1 with TRBJ2-3; D is unclear. The germline CDR1 and CDR2 sequences are SGHRS and YFSETQ. CDR3 length: 11 residues. V dropped 3 bases and J dropped 5 bases, with 4 bases sitting between them. The CDR3 nucleotides are TGCGCCAGCAGCTCGGGAGATACGCAGTATTTT. As protein: CASSSGDTQYF. Based on the CDR3 plus reference TRBV5-1 and TRBJ2-3, the full variable domain is KAGVTQTPRYLIKTRGQQVTLSCSPISGHRSVSWYQQTPGQGLQFLFEYFSETQRNKGNFPGRFSGRQFSNSRSEMNVSTLELGDSALYLCASSSGDTQYFGPGTRLTVL.

In its sample, this clone was seen a few times. The rearrangement links TRBV13 to TRBJ2-3; unclear D gene. This CDR3 is 17 amino acids long. V was clipped by 5 bases and J by 2 bases, with 20 bases between them. Per the germline V gene, CDR1 is PRHDT and CDR2 is FYEKMQ (reference sequence). This CDR3 is CASSPRVMNPYTDTQYF. Written as DNA, the CDR3 is TGTGCCAGCAGCCCCCGGGTAATGAACCCTTACACAGATACGCAGTATTTT.

This chain links TRBV19 with TRBJ2-2, with 9 bases lining up with TRBD2. This CDR3 contains 15 residues. With 9 bases clipped from V and 4 bases from J, the junction kept 9 bases outside the gene matches. CDR1 and CDR2 from the germline V gene are LNHDA and SQIVND (reference sequence). CDR3 nucleotide sequence: TGTGCCAGCGGAACAGAAGCGGGAGGCACCGGGGAGCTGTTTTTT. Translation gives CASGTEAGGTGELFF.

V usage is TRBV19 and J usage is TRBJ2-3; possibly TRBD1 for D (8 bases). The germline V gene has CDR1 LNHDA and CDR2 SQIVND (reference sequence). CDR3 size: 15 residues. Trimming removed 7 bases from V and 6 bases from J, with 20 bases in between. The CDR3 DNA sequence: TGTGCCAGTACCGACAGGGGAGGGGTTATTGATACGCAGTATTTT. Translated: CASTDRGGVIDTQYF.

V usage is TRBV11-3 and J usage is TRBJ1-2; D ambiguous. Germline CDR1 reads SGHNT; CDR2 reads YENEEA. The CDR3 contains 14 residues. V shed 0 bases and J shed 1 base, with 6 bases lying between them. The CDR3 here is CASSLEPSNYGYTF. The CDR3, as DNA: TGTGCCAGCAGCTTAGAACCCAGTAACTATGGCTACACCTTC.

The chain is built from TRBV2 and TRBJ2-1, with D possibly TRBD2 on 6 matching bases. The germline V gene encodes CDR1 SNHLY and CDR2 FYNNEI. Trimming cost V 6 bases and J 7 bases, with 16 bases left between them. The CDR3 runs to 14 residues. The CDR3: CASRFASAKNEQFF. CDR3 in DNA: TGTGCCAGCAGGTTTGCTAGCGCAAAAAATGAGCAGTTCTTC.

This clone occurred a few times. The V call is TRBV5-1, the J call TRBJ2-1; TRBD2 agrees at 12 bases. J lost 6 bases, V lost 0 bases, and 4 bases had no gene match. The CDR3 consists of 16 residues. Germline V gene sequence: CDR1 SGHRS, CDR2 YFSETQ. CDR3 coding DNA: TGCGCCAGCAGCTTGGCCCCACTAGCGGGAGGCAATGAGCAGTTCTTC. It is translated as CASSLAPLAGGNEQFF. The variable domain in full, with the rest retrieved from reference TRBV5-1 and TRBJ2-1, is KAGVTQTPRYLIKTRGQQVTLSCSPISGHRSVSWYQQTPGQGLQFLFEYFSETQRNKGNFPGRFSGRQFSNSRSEMNVSTLELGDSALYLCASSLAPLAGGNEQFFGPGTRLTVL.

This chain connects TRBV6-5 to TRBJ2-7; D perhaps matches TRBD2 (5 bases). CDR1 and CDR2 from the germline V gene are MNHEY and SVGAGI. The germline V and J ends were trimmed by 5 bases and 0 bases, with 11 bases remaining between them. The CDR3 is 14 residues long. CDR3 region: CASSRTSSSYEQYF. The CDR3 region has the DNA TGTGCCAGCAGTAGAACTAGTAGCTCCTACGAGCAGTACTTC.